Listed below are T cell receptor beta chains from one sample, sequenced in a study of blood T cells in healthy people across ages. TCRdb re-derived calls from the 5' RACE reads in MiXCR, one entry per CDR3 protein. The sample holds about 1.5 million distinct CDR3 sequences, approximately 39% seen once. The specimen was blood. The receptors derive from a woman younger than 35 in good health. The CDR3 runs from the conserved cysteine through the conserved F or W. A D gene is named only where the DNA matches it firmly. Clone size appears in some rows only: once, few, many, or a class for an expanded clone.

D | J | V | size | CDR3 | DNA
NA | TRBJ2-1 | TRBV4-3 | NA | CASSQVIGGEQFF | TGCGCCAGCAGCCAAGTAATCGGGGGTGAGCAGTTCTTC
TRBD2 | TRBJ2-5 | TRBV12-3/TRBV12-4 | few | CASSFRREGQETQYF | TGTGCCAGCAGTTTTAGGCGGGAGGGACAAGAGACCCAGTACTTC
TRBD1 | TRBJ1-5 | TRBV7-9 | few | CASSLGTGTNQPQHF | TGTGCCAGCAGCTTAGGGACAGGGACAAATCAGCCCCAGCATTTT
NA | TRBJ2-1 | TRBV7-2 | once | CASSPRRGDNEQFF | TGTGCCAGCAGCCCCCGACGGGGAGACAATGAGCAGTTCTTC
TRBD2 | TRBJ2-1 | TRBV20-1 | few | CSARDSLAGAYNEQFF | TGCAGTGCTAGAGATTCGCTAGCGGGAGCTTACAATGAGCAGTTCTTC
NA | TRBJ1-1 | TRBV20-1 | NA | CSAIPRSTEAFF | TGCAGTGCTATTCCCCGAAGTACTGAAGCTTTCTTT
NA | TRBJ1-2 | TRBV4-1 | few | CASRDKAISTGPVPTF | TGCGCCAGCAGGGACAAAGCGATATCCACAGGTCCCGTCCCCACCTTC
NA | TRBJ1-2 | TRBV20-1 | few | CSAPGTANGYTF | TGCAGTGCTCCCGGGACCGCGAATGGCTACACCTTC
TRBD1 | TRBJ2-7 | TRBV24-1 | NA | CATSDLGGLAAEQYF | TGTGCCACCAGTGATTTAGGGGGCCTAGCTGCCGAGCAGTACTTC
NA | TRBJ1-6 | TRBV20-1 | NA | CSARAPRAGTPYNSPLHF | TGCAGTGCTAGAGCCCCCCGTGCGGGGACGCCCTATAATTCACCCCTCCACTTT
NA | TRBJ1-5 | TRBV27 | NA | CASSLSGIQPQHF | TGTGCCAGCAGTTTATCAGGAATTCAGCCCCAGCATTTT
TRBD2 | TRBJ2-3 | TRBV27 | NA | CASSFMAGAFGTQYF | TGTGCCAGCAGTTTCATGGCGGGAGCCTTCGGTACGCAGTATTTT
NA | TRBJ2-1 | TRBV27 | NA | CASSFGLARYNEQFF | TGTGCCAGCAGTTTTGGGCTAGCGCGCTACAATGAGCAGTTCTTC
NA | TRBJ2-7 | TRBV20-1 | few | CSASPRVPPYEQYF | TGCAGTGCTTCCCCCCGGGTCCCCCCCTACGAGCAGTACTTC
NA | TRBJ2-5 | TRBV6-6 | many | CASSYYRGARQETQYF | TGTGCCAGCAGTTACTACCGGGGGGCCAGGCAAGAGACCCAGTACTTC
TRBD1 | TRBJ1-1 | TRBV7-9 | NA | CASSSYETGGTEAFF | TGTGCCAGCAGCTCTTACGAGACAGGGGGCACTGAAGCTTTCTTT
NA | TRBJ2-7 | TRBV5-4 | once | CASSPGSGTYEQYF | TGTGCCAGCAGCCCAGGTAGCGGTACCTACGAGCAGTACTTC
TRBD1 | TRBJ2-1 | TRBV7-2 | few | CASSFRQGSNEQFF | TGTGCCAGCAGCTTCAGACAGGGGAGCAATGAGCAGTTCTTC
NA | TRBJ2-5 | TRBV7-2 | NA | CASRSSLTQYF | TGTGCCAGCAGATCATCGTTGACCCAGTACTTC
NA | TRBJ2-1 | TRBV4-3 | NA | CASSQTGTQTYNEQFF | TGCGCCAGCAGCCAGACCGGGACACAGACCTACAATGAGCAGTTCTTC
NA | TRBJ1-2 | TRBV7-2 | NA | CASSLVGGPLNYGYTF | TGTGCCAGCAGCTTAGTTGGGGGGCCCCTTAACTATGGCTACACCTTC
NA | TRBJ1-2 | TRBV5-6 | NA | CASSFTGNNYGYTF | TGTGCCAGCAGCTTTACAGGGAACAACTATGGCTACACCTTC
NA | TRBJ2-1 | TRBV7-2 | NA | CASSLGRTGSYNEQFF | TGTGCCAGCAGCTTGGGAAGGACTGGCTCCTACAATGAGCAGTTCTTC
TRBD1 | TRBJ1-4 | TRBV2 | once | CASRWTGGREKLFF | TGTGCCAGCAGATGGACAGGGGGACGTGAAAAACTGTTTTTT
TRBD2 | TRBJ2-1 | TRBV5-1 | once | CASSSGLGGANEQFF | TGCGCCAGCAGCTCTGGACTAGGCGGGGCCAATGAGCAGTTCTTC
NA | TRBJ2-7 | TRBV27 | NA | CASSDGSGEQYF | TGTGCCAGCAGTGACGGGAGTGGCGAGCAGTACTTC
NA | TRBJ1-2 | TRBV7-2 | NA | CASSLTPGVGYTF | TGTGCCAGCAGCCTAACTCCAGGGGTCGGCTACACCTTC
NA | TRBJ2-7 | TRBV28 | NA | CASSLWGGFYEQYF | TGTGCCAGCAGTTTATGGGGGGGCTTCTACGAGCAGTACTTC
NA | TRBJ2-3 | TRBV6-2/TRBV6-3 | many | CASSSSSILRSEDTQYF | TGTGCCAGCAGTTCATCCTCGATTTTGCGGTCGGAAGATACGCAGTATTTT
NA | TRBJ1-1 | TRBV20-1 | few | CSAREPGVNTEAFF | TGCAGTGCTAGAGAGCCAGGGGTGAACACTGAAGCTTTCTTT
NA | TRBJ2-4 | TRBV7-9 | NA | CASSSEGSSQNIQYF | TGTGCCAGCAGCTCCGAGGGCTCTAGCCAAAACATTCAGTACTTC
TRBD1 | TRBJ2-1 | TRBV9 | NA | CASRGQALDEQFF | TGTGCCAGTAGGGGACAGGCCTTGGATGAGCAGTTCTTC
NA | TRBJ2-1 | TRBV20-1 | NA | CSAADTMNEQFF | TGCAGTGCTGCGGACACCATGAATGAGCAGTTCTTC
TRBD2 | TRBJ2-1 | TRBV2 | NA | CASSQGEGEQFF | TGTGCCAGCAGCCAAGGGGAGGGGGAGCAGTTCTTC
NA | TRBJ2-3 | TRBV14 | NA | CASSQEKTDTQYF | TGTGCCAGCAGCCAAGAGAAGACAGATACGCAGTATTTT
TRBD2 | TRBJ2-2 | TRBV6-4 | many | CASSGTTTGELFF | TGTGCCAGCAGCGGGACTACCACCGGGGAGCTGTTTTTT
NA | TRBJ2-7 | TRBV5-1 | NA | CASSFGGGGDYNEQYF | TGCGCCAGCAGCTTCGGAGGTGGCGGGGATTACAATGAGCAGTACTTC
NA | TRBJ2-3 | TRBV9 | NA | CASSVAPTSTDTQYF | TGTGCCAGCAGCGTAGCCCCAACTAGCACAGATACGCAGTATTTT
NA | TRBJ1-1 | TRBV20-1 | few | CSARGLRPSWENTEAFF | TGCAGTGCTAGAGGTCTGAGGCCTAGCTGGGAAAACACTGAAGCTTTCTTT
TRBD1 | TRBJ1-2 | TRBV7-6 | NA | CASSLSDRAPYGYTF | TGTGCCAGCAGCTTATCTGACAGGGCCCCCTATGGCTACACCTTC
TRBD1 | TRBJ2-7 | TRBV10-3 | NA | CAISRTGTGRYEQYF | TGTGCCATCAGCAGAACCGGGACAGGGCGGTACGAGCAGTACTTC
NA | TRBJ2-7 | TRBV7-2 | NA | CASSSKSEQYF | TGTGCCAGCAGCTCCAAAAGTGAGCAGTACTTC
NA | TRBJ1-2 | TRBV4-3 | NA | CASSQHRSGTLNYGYTF | TGCGCCAGCAGCCAACACCGTTCCGGGACACTGAACTATGGCTACACCTTC
NA | TRBJ1-1 | TRBV20-1 | NA | CSALLRGAGTEAFF | TGCAGTGCCCTCTTACGGGGGGCGGGAACTGAAGCTTTCTTT
NA | TRBJ1-2 | TRBV10-3 | NA | CAISDQVAGYTF | TGTGCCATCAGTGATCAGGTCGCCGGCTACACCTTC
NA | TRBJ1-2 | TRBV4-1 | NA | CASSQDHGGSGYTF | TGCGCCAGCAGCCAAGATCACGGAGGGAGCGGCTACACCTTC
TRBD2 | TRBJ2-3 | TRBV20-1 | NA | CSAPGTSGGQAWGDTQYF | TGCAGTGCCCCGGGGACTAGCGGGGGCCAAGCATGGGGAGATACGCAGTATTTT
NA | TRBJ1-5 | TRBV7-9 | NA | CASSAETGVNQPQHF | TGTGCCAGCAGCGCGGAGACAGGAGTAAATCAGCCCCAGCATTTT
TRBD1 | TRBJ2-5 | TRBV10-3 | few | CAISESSDRESQETQYF | TGTGCCATCAGTGAGTCGTCCGACAGGGAAAGCCAAGAGACCCAGTACTTC
TRBD1 | TRBJ2-1 | TRBV20-1 | few | CSARGGQGVYNEQFF | TGCAGTGCTAGAGGGGGACAGGGCGTCTACAATGAGCAGTTCTTC
TRBD1 | TRBJ1-4 | TRBV6-5 | NA | CASSYDGGQGEAEKLFF | TGTGCCAGCAGTTACGATGGGGGACAGGGGGAGGCTGAAAAACTGTTTTTT
NA | TRBJ2-7 | TRBV2 | NA | CASSENSGGETRYF | TGTGCCAGCAGTGAAAACAGTGGAGGGGAGACCCGGTACTTC
NA | TRBJ2-7 | TRBV10-3 | once | CAISESLGEQYF | TGTGCCATCAGTGAGTCGTTGGGCGAGCAGTACTTC
TRBD1 | TRBJ1-4 | TRBV20-1 | NA | CSARRTGGGEKLFF | TGCAGTGCCCGACGGACAGGGGGGGGTGAAAAACTGTTTTTT
TRBD2 | TRBJ2-5 | TRBV20-1 | few | CSAREGTSGKETQYF | TGCAGTGCTAGGGAAGGGACTAGCGGAAAAGAGACCCAGTACTTC
NA | TRBJ1-1 | TRBV10-2 | NA | CASRRGALMNTEAFF | TGCGCCAGCAGAAGGGGGGCTCTTATGAACACTGAAGCTTTCTTT
NA | TRBJ1-2 | TRBV2 | once | CASSPGGAPLYYGYTF | TGTGCCAGCAGTCCGGGGGGCGCCCCACTATACTATGGCTACACCTTC
NA | TRBJ2-7 | TRBV4-3 | NA | CASSQDPGGGYEQYF | TGCGCCAGCAGCCAAGACCCAGGGGGGGGCTACGAGCAGTACTTC
NA | TRBJ1-1 | TRBV3-1 | few | CASSQESLPNTEAFF | TGTGCCAGCAGCCAAGAGTCGCTTCCGAACACTGAAGCTTTCTTT